The TCR beta chain described here comes from a study of blood T cell repertoires in COVID-19. Looking at the study overall: The origin of the acute and convalescent COVID-19 samples was the United States, Italy and Spain. PBMCs, B-cell-depleted T cells, or T cells provided the cDNA or gDNA that made up the material.

Method: immunoSEQ multiplex PCR; TCRdb's copy keeps in-frame clones and lacks some. The table includes under 300,000 clones, 86% detected once. V lost 1 base, J lost 8 bases, and 11 bases lay in between. Germline CDR1 and CDR2: SEHNR and FQNEAQ (reference sequence). This CDR3 is 13 amino acids long. Sequencing was performed on peripheral blood. This clonotype was sampled from a man aged 18 to 29 with active or convalescent COVID-19. This chain links TRBV7-9 with TRBJ1-2; no firm D call. CDR3 region: CASSLGGSEGYTF. The DNA for the CDR3 is TGTGCCAGCAGCTTAGGAGGGTCGGAGGGCTACACCTTC.